This entry describes one T cell receptor beta chain. This clonotype occurred a few times. No cognate antigen has been identified for it. No base quality information exists; no much larger clone differs at one position. CDR3 length: 14 amino acids, cysteine to phenylalanine. Left in the record is the CDR3 DNA by itself, 42 bases read in frame from the first base. V drops 3 bases and J drops 2 bases, leaving 8 bases in between. The germline V gene encodes CDR1 SGHDN and CDR2 FVKESK. Graves' hyperthyroidism was defined as stable when no progression to ophthalmopathy occurred over 18 months of follow-up. Hyperthyroidism patients were aged 18 to 65 years and newly diagnosed, with disease duration of less than 2 months. Exclusion was applied to patients with uncontrolled infections, other autoimmune diseases, pregnancy or lactation. Clinical symptoms, serum thyroxine and TRAb, thyroid ultrasound, and orbital computed tomography formed the basis for the diagnoses. Ficoll-Paque density gradient centrifugation was used to isolate PBMCs from approximately 11 ml of fresh peripheral blood. Trizol reagent was used to extract total RNA, and RNA quality was then checked on an Agilent 2100 Bioanalyzer.

The TCR beta CDR3 regions were amplified from RNA transcripts. The TCR CDR3 was subjected to a first round of RT-PCR using the HTBI primer set and the Qiagen OneStep RT-PCR kit. Libraries were constructed in a second round of multiplex PCR, after which size selection and purification were carried out. Paired-end sequencing of the libraries was performed with 100 bp reads on an Illumina HiSeq2000. The study's own analysis went as follows. SOAPnuke was used to process the raw data, removing reads that contained adapters or uncalled bases, had a mean Phred below 15, or lacked an exact match to the constant primer or identifier. High-quality paired reads were merged using COPE v1.2.5, and each unique nucleotide sequence was defined as a clonotype. MiTCR v1.1 was used to align clonotypes to the IMGT TRBV, TRBD and TRBJ reference segments. The analysis was restricted to V-J combinations with a frequency above 0.0001, which together covered over 99% of the repertoires. The TCS score was defined as the ratio of F50 (clonal expansion) to E x V (chaos), calculated using BLOSUM62-based TCRdist between CDR3 peptides within each V-J. Welch's t-statistics and random forest reduced fewer than 550 V-J features to about 13, which were used in a naive Bayes classifier (R e1071). The public reads were reprocessed in TCRdb via fastp at Q25 and MiXCR, keeping in-frame beta chains. Rows with a matching CDR3 protein are joined into one entry that keeps the most common DNA and genes. These V and J calls originate from TCRdb's pipeline instead of the authors' own analysis. The table for this sample lists roughly 510,000 distinct CDR3 sequences; less than 25% of them were counted only once. The ten largest account for around 27% of the sample.

The data were obtained in a study of T cells in Graves' hyperthyroidism and ophthalmopathy (dated by TCRdb to the late 2010s). Regarding the study in general: Peripheral blood samples were taken at the time of initial diagnosis, prior to any treatment. To identify TCR V-J signatures that set the groups apart, the researchers used a discovery cohort of 100 patients, made up of some 41 with Graves' ophthalmopathy and approximately 57 with stable Graves' hyperthyroidism. The study also compared thyroid tissue and blood T-cell repertoires from roughly 6 Graves' hyperthyroidism patients. Whether ophthalmopathy could be predicted prospectively was tested in an independent validation cohort made up of about 18 hyperthyroidism patients plus 17 patients who later progressed to ophthalmopathy. Following sampling, methimazole starting at 30 mg daily was given to hyperthyroidism patients, and high-dose intravenous methylprednisolone was given to ophthalmopathy patients. TCR Vbeta CDR3 sequencing of 140 or so peripheral blood samples (about 45 ophthalmopathy, over 70 hyperthyroidism and some 17 progressor patients) is reported in the paper. The 85 to 100 discovery patients were divided at random into training and test sets in a 7:3 ratio.

Results the study describes overall, beyond this receptor: No statistical method was used to fix the sample size in advance, and group allocation was not hidden from the investigators. Ophthalmopathy was separated from stable hyperthyroidism by a 13 V-J signature model, with 85% to 90% sensitivity and 81% to 82% specificity obtained in cross-validation and 80%/75% obtained in testing. Most expanded thyroid clonotypes (frequency above 0.001) were also detected in blood, suggesting blood repertoires may reflect thyroid immune responses. In validation, the model predicted progression to ophthalmopathy with approximately 71% sensitivity and about 73% specificity, a median of about 6 months before onset.

Sequencing was carried out using blood. This sequence originates from a man between 18 and 29 years old with Graves' hyperthyroidism. Rearrangement joined TRBV14 to TRBJ1-3; no D segment can be confidently identified. The sequenced DNA: TGTGCCAGCAGCCAGCAGAGGGCTGGAAACACCATATATTTT. This sequence encodes CASSQQRAGNTIYF.